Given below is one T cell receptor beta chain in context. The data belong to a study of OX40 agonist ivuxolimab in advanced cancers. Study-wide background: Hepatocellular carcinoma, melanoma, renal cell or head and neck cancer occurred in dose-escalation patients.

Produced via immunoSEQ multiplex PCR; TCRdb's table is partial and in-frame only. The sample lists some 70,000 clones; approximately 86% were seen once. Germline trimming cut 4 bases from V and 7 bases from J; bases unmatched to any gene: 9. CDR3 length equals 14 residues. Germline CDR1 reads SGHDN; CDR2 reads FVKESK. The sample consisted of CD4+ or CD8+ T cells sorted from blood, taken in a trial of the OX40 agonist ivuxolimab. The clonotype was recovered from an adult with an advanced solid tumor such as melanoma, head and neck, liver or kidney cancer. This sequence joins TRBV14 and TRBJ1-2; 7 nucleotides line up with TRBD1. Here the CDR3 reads CASSPRQGAGGYTF. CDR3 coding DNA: TGTGCCAGCAGCCCTCGACAGGGTGCCGGTGGCTACACCTTC.